The 10 T cell receptor beta chains below were found in one sample sequenced in a study of T cells in Graves' hyperthyroidism and ophthalmopathy (dated by TCRdb to the late 2010s). The method behind the library was multiplex PCR. Sequencing was carried out with an Illumina HiSeq 2000. TCR beta CDR3 regions were amplified from RNA transcripts. A first-round RT-PCR of the TCR CDR3 used the HTBI primer set with the Qiagen OneStep RT-PCR kit. The public sequencing data were trimmed at Q25 with fastp and processed into clonotypes with MiXCR by TCRdb, which kept only in-frame beta chains. Rows with a matching CDR3 protein are joined into one entry that keeps the most common DNA and genes. The sample table shows about 350,000 distinct CDR3 sequences, and approximately 14% are seen once. The ten largest clones take up approximately 20% of the sample. Sequenced input: blood. All receptors come from a woman in her sixties or seventies with Graves' ophthalmopathy.

This clonotype was seen only a few times. This chain connects TRBV28 to TRBJ2-5; possible D gene TRBD2, 6 bases. CDR3 length equals 14 residues. The V gene lost 7 bases and the J gene lost 3 bases, with 15 bases spanning the gap. Germline-derived CDR1 and CDR2 are MDHEN and SYDVKM. This chain's CDR3 is CASMIGGAEETQYF. CDR3 in DNA: TGTGCCAGCATGATCGGGGGTGCCGAAGAGACCCAGTACTTC. Based on the CDR3 plus reference TRBV28 and TRBJ2-5, the full variable domain is DVKVTQSSRYLVKRTGEKVFLECVQDMDHENMFWYRQDPGLGLRLIYFSYDVKMKEKGDIPEGYSVSREKKERFSLILESASTNQTSMYLCASMIGGAEETQYFGPGTRLLVL.

The rearrangement uses TRBV20-1 and TRBJ2-5; 7 bases align to TRBD2. There are 15 residues in the CDR3. Trimming at V came to 0 bases and at J to 2 bases, leaving 6 bases not matched to a gene. CDR1 and CDR2 from the germline V gene are DFQATT and SNEGSKA (reference sequence). The CDR3: CSARDPSGTQETQYF. The CDR3 nucleotides are TGCAGTGCTAGAGATCCTAGCGGTACACAAGAGACCCAGTACTTC.

As to this clonotype: A much larger clone sits a single nucleotide away, making a read error possible. The CDR3 DNA sequence: TGTGCCAGCAGTTTATTGGGTGGGGGGGAGGCCCAGTACTTC. It yields the protein CASSLLGGGEAQYF. The rearrangement joins TRBV12-3 or TRBV12-4 to TRBJ2-5; 7 bases map to TRBD2. V trimming: 2 bases; J trimming: 9 bases; junction bases outside the gene matches: 9. CDR3 length equals 14 residues.

This clonotype has only a few counts. This rearrangement joins TRBV12-3 or TRBV12-4 to TRBJ1-5, with 11 bases aligning to TRBD1. Trimming at V came to 7 bases and at J to 5 bases, leaving 7 bases not matched to a gene. The CDR3 loop spans 15 amino acids. The CDR3 DNA follows: TGTGCCAGCAACTTGGGGACAGGGGGGTATCAGCCCCAGCATTTT. Protein sequence: CASNLGTGGYQPQHF.

Ten or more counts support this clonotype. This chain links TRBV2 with TRBJ1-2; TRBD1 agrees at 8 bases. Looked up from germline, CDR1 is SNHLY and CDR2 is FYNNEI. The CDR3 has 15 amino acids. V lost 1 base to trimming and J lost 4 bases; unmatched junction nucleotides: 5. The CDR3 loop reads CASSEVRTGFYGYTF. The DNA for the CDR3 is TGTGCCAGCAGTGAAGTGAGGACAGGGTTCTATGGCTACACCTTC.

This clonotype was seen ten or more times. The chain links TRBV28 to TRBJ2-7; tentative D call: TRBD2 (6 bases). The V end was cut by 3 bases, the J end by 2 bases, with 17 bases between. CDR1 is MDHEN, CDR2 SYDVKM, per germline. There are 16 residues in the CDR3. The CDR3 protein is CASSFHLATLTYEQYF. In DNA form, the CDR3 reads TGTGCCAGCAGTTTCCATCTAGCGACCCTTACCTACGAGCAGTACTTC.

V usage is TRBV29-1 and J usage is TRBJ2-1, with D tentatively TRBD2 (6 bases). Matching the DNA end better, TRBJ2-7 makes the J call doubtful. This CDR3 comprises 15 residues. Per germline, CDR1 SQVTM and CDR2 ANQGSEA. This CDR3 is CSVLTPWLAHNEQYF. CDR3 nucleotide sequence: TGCAGCGTTTTGACCCCGTGGCTAGCGCATAATGAGCAGTACTTC.

This clonotype was counted between two and nine times. The rearrangement joins TRBV18 to TRBJ2-2; 8 bases line up with TRBD2. The germline V gene has CDR1 KGHSH and CDR2 LQKENI. V dropped 4 bases and J dropped 0; count of bases not matched to a gene: 1. The CDR3 is 15 residues long. The CDR3 coding sequence is TGTGCCAGCTCACGGGGACTAGCGAACACCGGGGAGCTGTTTTTT. As protein: CASSRGLANTGELFF. The full variable domain, completed using reference TRBV18 and TRBJ2-2, is NAGVMQNPRHLVRRRGQEARLRCSPMKGHSHVYWYRQLPEEGLKFMVYLQKENIIDESGMPKERFSAEFPKEGPSILRIQQVVRGDSAAYFCASSRGLANTGELFFGEGSRLTVL.

The V and J genes are TRBV30 and TRBJ2-6; TRBD1 might be the D (6 bases). Germline V gives CDR1 GTSNPN, CDR2 SVGIG (reference sequence). Trimming removed 2 bases from V and 0 bases from J, with 23 bases in between. The CDR3 has 20 amino acids. The CDR3 sequence: CAWSSYLGRGLTSGANVLTF. CDR3 DNA: TGTGCCTGGAGTAGTTACCTGGGCAGGGGCCTAACCTCTGGGGCCAACGTCCTGACTTTC.

A few counts support this clonotype. V usage is TRBV6-1 and J usage is TRBJ2-1; tentatively, D is TRBD2 (7 bases). The CDR3 consists of 13 residues. V lost 6 bases and J 8 bases, leaving 14 bases between the germline ends. Germline CDR1 and CDR2: MNHNS and SASEGT. CDR3 DNA sequence: TGTGCCAGCAGCCGGGGGGCAGGGGATGAGCAGTTCTTC. This encodes CASSRGAGDEQFF.